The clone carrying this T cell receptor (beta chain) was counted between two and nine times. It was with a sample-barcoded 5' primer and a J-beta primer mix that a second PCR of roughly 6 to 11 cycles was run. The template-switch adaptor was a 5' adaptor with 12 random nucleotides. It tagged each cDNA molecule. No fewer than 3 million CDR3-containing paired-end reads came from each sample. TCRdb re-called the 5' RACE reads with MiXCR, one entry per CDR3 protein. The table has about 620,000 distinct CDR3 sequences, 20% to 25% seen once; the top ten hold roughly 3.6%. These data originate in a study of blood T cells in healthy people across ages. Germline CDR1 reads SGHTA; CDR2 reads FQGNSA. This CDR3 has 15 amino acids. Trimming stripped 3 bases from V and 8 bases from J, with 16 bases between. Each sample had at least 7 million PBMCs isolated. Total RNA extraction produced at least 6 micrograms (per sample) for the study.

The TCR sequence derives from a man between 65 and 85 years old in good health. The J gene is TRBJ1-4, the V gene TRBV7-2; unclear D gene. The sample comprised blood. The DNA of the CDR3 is TGTGCCAGCAGCTTGGTTAGCTCCTCTCGGGAAAAACTGTTTTTT. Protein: CASSLVSSSREKLFF.